A selection of T cell receptor beta chains follows, all from one sample in a study of OX40 agonist ivuxolimab in advanced cancers. Profiling relied on immunoSEQ multiplex PCR, and the TCRdb table lists in-frame clones only, not all of them. Counted here are 60,000 to 100,000 clones, 92% occurring once; the ten biggest clones make up 9.5% to 12%. Sequencing used CD4+ or CD8+ T cells sorted from blood, obtained in a trial of the OX40 agonist ivuxolimab. The receptors derive from an adult with an advanced solid tumor such as melanoma, head and neck, liver or kidney cancer. The CDR3 runs from the conserved cysteine through the conserved F or W. D genes are given only for firm matches. Clone size is not always given. Where it is, it says once, few, many or a class for expanded clones.

d_gene	abundance	v_gene	j_gene	CDR3nt	CDR3aa
TRBD2	NA	TRBV7-3	TRBJ2-1	TGTGCCAGCAGCCCTTACCCTAGCGGGGGGGCCTACAATGAGCAGTTCTTC	CASSPYPSGGAYNEQFF
NA	once	TRBV4-1	TRBJ2-2	TGCGCCAGCAGTTGGACGGAGCTTTACACCGGGGAGCTGTTTTTT	CASSWTELYTGELFF
TRBD2	NA	TRBV19	TRBJ2-1	TGTGCCAGTAGTCCTCTAGCGGGGGGTGGCAATGAGCAGTTCTTC	CASSPLAGGGNEQFF
TRBD1	NA	TRBV2	TRBJ2-1	TGTGCCAGCAGGACCGGCGGACAGGGAAGAGGGAATGAGCAGTTCTTC	CASRTGGQGRGNEQFF
NA	NA	TRBV4-3	TRBJ1-4	TGCGCCAGCAGCCAAGACTCCTCGAGGACGGGGGGGGAAAAACTGTTTTTT	CASSQDSSRTGGEKLFF
NA	NA	TRBV4-1	TRBJ2-1	TGCGCCAGCAGCCAAGCCCTCAATGAGCAGTTCTTC	CASSQALNEQFF
TRBD1	NA	TRBV27	TRBJ1-5	TGTGCCAGCAGCCCGTCCGGGACAGGGGACAATTATAGCAATCAGCCCCAGCATTTT	CASSPSGTGDNYSNQPQHF
NA	NA	TRBV13	TRBJ2-5	TGTGCCAGCAGCCTCCGGGGGACAGAATGGAACATAAACCAAGAGACCCAGTACTTC	CASSLRGTEWNINQETQYF
NA	NA	TRBV5-5	TRBJ2-2	TGTGCCAGCAGCTTGGATAACAGGGCCAACACCGGGGAGCTGTTTTTT	CASSLDNRANTGELFF
NA	NA	TRBV19	TRBJ1-5	TGTGCCAGTAGTATCGCGGGCGGGGTTCAGCCCCAGCATTTT	CASSIAGGVQPQHF
NA	NA	TRBV2	TRBJ2-7	TGTGCCACCACCCGAAATGTTGCGGGGGCCTCCGGCGAGCAGTACTTC	CATTRNVAGASGEQYF
NA	NA	TRBV6-1	TRBJ2-7	TGTGCCAGCAGTGAAGTCAGGATCTACGAGCAGTACTTC	CASSEVRIYEQYF
NA	NA	TRBV4-3	TRBJ1-1	TGCGCCAGCAGCCGCGGTGGAGGGATCACTGAAGCTTTCTTT	CASSRGGGITEAFF
TRBD2	NA	TRBV5-1	TRBJ2-1	TGCGCCAGCAGCGGGACTAGCGGGGGGTACAATGAGCAGTTCTTC	CASSGTSGGYNEQFF
TRBD2	once	TRBV30	TRBJ2-1	TGTGCCTGGAGTGTCCTAGCGGGGGGACCGAATGAGCAGTTCTTC	CAWSVLAGGPNEQFF
TRBD1	NA	TRBV7-6	TRBJ1-4	TGTGCCAGCAGACCCGGGACAGGGTTTTCGGAAAAACTGTTTTTT	CASRPGTGFSEKLFF
NA	few	TRBV27	TRBJ1-1	TGTGCCAGCAGTCTATGGGGGAACACTGAAGCTTTCTTT	CASSLWGNTEAFF
NA	NA	TRBV27	TRBJ1-3	TGTGCCAGCAGTGTTGTGGGGGGTTCTGGAAACACCATATATTTT	CASSVVGGSGNTIYF
NA	NA	TRBV2	TRBJ1-1	TGTGCCAGCAGTGGGACTGAAGCTTTCTTT	CASSGTEAFF
NA	NA	TRBV21-1	TRBJ1-2	TGTGCCACCCGAGGGACAGGGGACCTGAACTATGGCTACACCTTC	CATRGTGDLNYGYTF
TRBD1	NA	TRBV6-1	TRBJ2-7	TGTGCCAGCAGTGAAGGATTAGGGACAGGGTCCTACGAGCAGTACTTC	CASSEGLGTGSYEQYF
NA	NA	TRBV7-6	TRBJ2-1	TGTGCCAGCAGCTTAATCGCGACAGGTGGGAATGAGCAGTTCTTC	CASSLIATGGNEQFF
TRBD1	NA	TRBV5-5	TRBJ1-1	TGTGCCAGCAGCTTGGCCGGGACAGGGTGGTGGAACACTGAAGCTTTCTTT	CASSLAGTGWWNTEAFF
NA	NA	TRBV10-1	TRBJ2-3	TGCGCCAGCAGCATAGACTGGGCAGATACGCAGTATTTT	CASSIDWADTQYF
NA	NA	TRBV9	TRBJ1-1	TGTGCCAGCAGCGTAGGAACCGCGGGGGTGAACACTGAAGCTTTCTTT	CASSVGTAGVNTEAFF
NA	NA	TRBV6-1	TRBJ1-6	TGTGCCGGGGGGTCAAATTCACCCCTCCACTTT	CAGGSNSPLHF
NA	NA	TRBV15	TRBJ1-1	TGTGCCACCAGCAGAGATCGATGGGGGGTGAACACTGAAGCTTTCTTT	CATSRDRWGVNTEAFF
NA	NA	TRBV20-1	TRBJ1-1	TGCAGTGCTAGTATGGTTGAAGCTTTCTTT	CSASMVEAFF
NA	NA	TRBV29-1	TRBJ2-7	TGCAGCGCTTCAGCCTCCTACGAGCAGTACTTC	CSASASYEQYF
NA	NA	TRBV5-1	TRBJ2-7	TGCGCCAGCAGCCCTTTACAGGGCCAGCCCTACGAGCAGTACTTC	CASSPLQGQPYEQYF
TRBD1	once	TRBV9	TRBJ1-2	TGTGCCAGCAGCGTAGACGGTCCGGAAATAGACAGGGGGGACTATGGCTACACCTTC	CASSVDGPEIDRGDYGYTF
NA	NA	TRBV27	TRBJ2-7	TGTGCCAGCAGTTTAGGGGTGTTCTACGAGCAGTACTTC	CASSLGVFYEQYF
NA	NA	TRBV7-9	TRBJ2-5	TGTGCCAGCAGCTTACAGGGGCAGGGAGAGACCCAGTACTTC	CASSLQGQGETQYF
NA	NA	TRBV6-4	TRBJ1-6	TGTGCCAGCAGTGGCGTGGTAGCGGATAATAATTCACCCCTCCACTTT	CASSGVVADNNSPLHF
NA	NA	TRBV27	TRBJ1-2	TGTGCCAGCAGACTACTAAGGGGGAGGGGAGGACCCTATGGCTACACCTTC	CASRLLRGRGGPYGYTF
TRBD1	NA	TRBV7-9	TRBJ2-7	TGTGCCAGCACCAGGGCCGGGACAGCTTCCTACGAGCAGTACTTC	CASTRAGTASYEQYF
NA	NA	TRBV19	TRBJ2-3	TGTGCCACCGGACTCCAGGGGACGAACACAGATACGCAGTATTTT	CATGLQGTNTDTQYF
NA	NA	TRBV27	TRBJ1-5	TGTGCCAGCAGTTGGGGTAGCAATCAGCCCCAGCATTTT	CASSWGSNQPQHF
TRBD1	NA	TRBV10-2	TRBJ1-1	TGCGCCAGCAGGGTCACAGGGGATTGGACTGAAGCTTTCTTT	CASRVTGDWTEAFF
NA	NA	TRBV19	TRBJ2-7	TGTGCCAGTAGTATAGATCCTCGAACTCAACTAGGGCCGAGCTCCGAGCAGTACTTC	CASSIDPRTQLGPSSEQYF
NA	NA	TRBV4-1	TRBJ2-1	TGCGCCAGCAGGACCACAGAGAGCTCCTACAATGAGCAGTTCTTC	CASRTTESSYNEQFF
TRBD1	NA	TRBV7-9	TRBJ2-7	TGTGCCAGCAGCCCCCGGGACAGGGCCGCCTACGAGCAGTACTTC	CASSPRDRAAYEQYF
TRBD2	NA	TRBV11-2	TRBJ2-7	TGTGCCAGCAGCTTAGGAGCGGGGGGACCCTACGAGCAGTACTTC	CASSLGAGGPYEQYF
TRBD2	NA	TRBV12-5	TRBJ2-3	TGTGCTAGTGGTGGTGCTAGCGGGGGGGTCAGAGATACGCAGTATTTT	CASGGASGGVRDTQYF